The T cell receptor beta chain described here comes from a study of blood T cells in healthy people across ages. Overall study findings and caveats: A greater number of naive CD4+ cells and higher diversity distinguished long-lived donors from aged donors. Older age went with lower TCR beta diversity per million T cells, in a roughly linear way.

Comment on this clonotype: What it recognizes is unknown.

Sample-barcoded 5' priming and a J-beta primer mix drove a second PCR of roughly 6 to 12 cycles. TCRdb re-called the 5' RACE reads with MiXCR, one entry per CDR3 protein. This table holds under 2,000,000 distinct CDR3 sequences, roughly 50% found once. This CDR3 region has 15 residues. V lost 0 bases and J lost 5, with 13 bases in between. Germline CDR1 MNHEY, CDR2 SVGAGI. This chain links TRBV6-5 with TRBJ2-5; no reliable D call. This receptor was taken from a woman in her thirties or forties in good health. Source material: blood. CDR3: CASSYSITSFETQYF. The CDR3 nucleotides are TGTGCCAGCAGTTACTCGATAACCAGCTTCGAGACCCAGTACTTC.